This T cell receptor (beta chain) emerged from a study of T cell responses to AZD1222 COVID-19 vaccine. This clone was detected a few times. Germline CDR1 reads MNHEY; CDR2 reads SVGAGI. V was clipped by 7 bases and J by 8 bases, with 20 bases between them. The CDR3 has 15 amino acids. TCRdb keeps only in-frame clones here, not all; method: immunoSEQ multiplex PCR. Of over 65,000 clones listed, around nine tenths are singletons. The starting material was peripheral blood, obtained 28 days after the second AZD1222 dose. The rearrangement links TRBV6-5 to TRBJ2-2, with D perhaps TRBD1 or TRBD2 (6 bases each). The clonotype comes from an adult who received the AZD1222 COVID-19 vaccine. DNA of the CDR3: TGTGCCAGCACCCTACAGTCGGGGGCCAGGGGGGAGCTGTTTTTT. Its translation: CASTLQSGARGELFF.